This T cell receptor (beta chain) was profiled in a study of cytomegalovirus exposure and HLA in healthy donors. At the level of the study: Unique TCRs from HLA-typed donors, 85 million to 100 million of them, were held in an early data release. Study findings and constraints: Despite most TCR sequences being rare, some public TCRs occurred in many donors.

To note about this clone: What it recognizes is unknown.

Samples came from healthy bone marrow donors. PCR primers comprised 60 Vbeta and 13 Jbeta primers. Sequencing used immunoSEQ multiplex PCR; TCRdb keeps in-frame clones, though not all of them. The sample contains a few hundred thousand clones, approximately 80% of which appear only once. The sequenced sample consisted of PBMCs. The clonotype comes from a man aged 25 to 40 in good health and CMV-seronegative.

The CDR3 DNA is TGTGCCAGCAGTCCCCTTAGCGGGGAGGTACCAGATACGCAGTATTTT. This sequence encodes CASSPLSGEVPDTQYF. J is TRBJ2-3 and V is TRBV27; 8 bases agree with TRBD2. The V segment lost 5 bases and the J segment 4 bases; nucleotides outside the gene matches: 11. Germline values: CDR1 MNHEY, CDR2 SMNVEV (reference sequence). The CDR3 runs to 16 residues.